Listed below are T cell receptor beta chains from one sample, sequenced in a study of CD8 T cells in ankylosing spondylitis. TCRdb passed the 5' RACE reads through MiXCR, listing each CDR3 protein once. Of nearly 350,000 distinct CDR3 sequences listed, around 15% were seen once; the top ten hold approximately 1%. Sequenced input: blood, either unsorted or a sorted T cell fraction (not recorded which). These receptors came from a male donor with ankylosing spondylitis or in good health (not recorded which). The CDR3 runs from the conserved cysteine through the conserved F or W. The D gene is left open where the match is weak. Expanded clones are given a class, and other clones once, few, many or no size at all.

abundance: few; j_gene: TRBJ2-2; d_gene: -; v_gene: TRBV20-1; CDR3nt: TGCAGTGCTAGGCAGGGGTCAAACACCGGGGAGCTGTTTTTT; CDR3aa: CSARQGSNTGELFF
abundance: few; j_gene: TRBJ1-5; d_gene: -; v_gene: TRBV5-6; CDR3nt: TGTGCCAGCTCGAAGCGGGAAAATCAGCCCCAGCATTTT; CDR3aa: CASSKRENQPQHF
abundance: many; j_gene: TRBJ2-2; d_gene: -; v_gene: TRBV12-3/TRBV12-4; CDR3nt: TGTGCCAGCAGTCGCCGGGACATGGGCCCCGGGGAGCTGTTTTTT; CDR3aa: CASSRRDMGPGELFF
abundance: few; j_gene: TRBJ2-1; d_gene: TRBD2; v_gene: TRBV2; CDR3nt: TGTGCCAGCAGGTTGAGCGGGAGGCAGCCAAGCTCCTACAATGAGCAGTTCTTC; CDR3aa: CASRLSGRQPSSYNEQFF
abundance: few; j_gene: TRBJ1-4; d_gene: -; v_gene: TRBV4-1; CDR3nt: TGCGCCAGCAGCCGACCCTGGGAAAAACTGTTTTTT; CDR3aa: CASSRPWEKLFF
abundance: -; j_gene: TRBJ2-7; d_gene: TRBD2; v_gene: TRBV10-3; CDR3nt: TGTGCCATCAGTGAGCCTAGCGGGCGAGGCTCCTACGAGCAGTACTTC; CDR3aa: CAISEPSGRGSYEQYF
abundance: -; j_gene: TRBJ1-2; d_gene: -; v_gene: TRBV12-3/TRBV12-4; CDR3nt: TGTGCCAGCAGTTTAGCGCTAGGGAATAACTATAGCTACACCTTC; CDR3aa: CASSLALGNNYSYTF
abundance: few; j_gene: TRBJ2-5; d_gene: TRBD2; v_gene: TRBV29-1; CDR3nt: TGCAGCGTTGACTCCCGGGGCGGGGGAGAAGAGACCCAGTACTTC; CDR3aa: CSVDSRGGGEETQYF
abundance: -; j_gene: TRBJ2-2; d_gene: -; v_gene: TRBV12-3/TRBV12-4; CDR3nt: TGTGCCAGCTACGCACGTCCGGGCACCGGGGAGCTGTTTTTT; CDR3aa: CASYARPGTGELFF
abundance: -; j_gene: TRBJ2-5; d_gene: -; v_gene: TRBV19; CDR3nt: TGTGCCAGTAGTAACGGACAAGAGACCCAGTACTTC; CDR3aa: CASSNGQETQYF
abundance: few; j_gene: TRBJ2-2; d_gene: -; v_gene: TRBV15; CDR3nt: TGTGCCACCAGCAGAGATCTGGCCAGGGTCGCCGGGGAGCTGTTTTTT; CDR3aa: CATSRDLARVAGELFF
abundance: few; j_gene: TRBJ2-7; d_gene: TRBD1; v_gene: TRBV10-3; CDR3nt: TGTGCCATCAGGACCGGGACAGGGGGCCCGAGGGAGCAGTACTTC; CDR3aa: CAIRTGTGGPREQYF
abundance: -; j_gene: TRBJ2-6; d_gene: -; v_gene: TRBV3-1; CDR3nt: TGTGCCAGCAGCCAAGTTGGGCATTTCCTCATCTCTGGGGCCAACGTCCTGACTTTC; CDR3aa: CASSQVGHFLISGANVLTF
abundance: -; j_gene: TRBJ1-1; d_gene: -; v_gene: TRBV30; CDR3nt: TGTGCCTGGAGTGTACTCCGATCCGAAGCTTTCTTT; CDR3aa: CAWSVLRSEAFF
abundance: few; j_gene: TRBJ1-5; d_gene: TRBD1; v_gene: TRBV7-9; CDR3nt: TGTGCCAGCAGCAACGACAGGGGAGGTAATCAGCCCCAGCATTTT; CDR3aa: CASSNDRGGNQPQHF
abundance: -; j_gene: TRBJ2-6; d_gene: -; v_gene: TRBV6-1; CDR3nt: TGTGCCAGCACCCTGGGGCAGGGAAAAACTGGGGCCAACGTCCTGACTTTC; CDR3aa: CASTLGQGKTGANVLTF
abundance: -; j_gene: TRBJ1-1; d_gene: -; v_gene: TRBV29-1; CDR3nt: TGCAGCGTTGAACCACCGGAGGGTTATCGTCCGGCTTTCTTT; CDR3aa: CSVEPPEGYRPAFF
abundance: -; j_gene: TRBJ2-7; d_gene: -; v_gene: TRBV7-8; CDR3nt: TGTGCCAGCAGGTTTGACGCGGCCGCCATGAAGCAGTACTTC; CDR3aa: CASRFDAAAMKQYF
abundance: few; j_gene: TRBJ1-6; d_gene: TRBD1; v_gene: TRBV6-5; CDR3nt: TGTGCCAGCAGTTACGGCGGGATACTGCTGGGGACAGGGGGCTCCTATAATTCACCCCTCCACTTT; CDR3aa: CASSYGGILLGTGGSYNSPLHF
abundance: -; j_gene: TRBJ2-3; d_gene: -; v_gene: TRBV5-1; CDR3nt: TGCGCCAGCCATGAAGGCGGGACCGCCCCCCCAGATACGCAGTATTTT; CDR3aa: CASHEGGTAPPDTQYF
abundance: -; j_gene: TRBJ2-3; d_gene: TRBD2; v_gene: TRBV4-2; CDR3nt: TGTGCCAGCAGCCAAGGGGTCCTAGCGGGGGGCACAGATACGCAGTATTTT; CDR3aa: CASSQGVLAGGTDTQYF
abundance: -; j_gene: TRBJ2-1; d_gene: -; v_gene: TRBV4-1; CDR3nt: TGCGCCAGCAGCCAACCAAAGGGCGGCGGGAATAATCACAATGAGCAGTTCTTC; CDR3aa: CASSQPKGGGNNHNEQFF
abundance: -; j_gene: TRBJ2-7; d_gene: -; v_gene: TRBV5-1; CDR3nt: TGCGCCAGCAGTACCGGGACTCGTCCCTACGAGCAGTACTTC; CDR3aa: CASSTGTRPYEQYF
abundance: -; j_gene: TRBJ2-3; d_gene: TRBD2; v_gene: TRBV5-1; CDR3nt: TGCGCCAGCCGTTTTAGCGGGAGTGCAGATACGCAGTATTTT; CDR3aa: CASRFSGSADTQYF
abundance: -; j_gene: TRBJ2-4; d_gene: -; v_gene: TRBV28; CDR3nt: TGTGCCAGCAGTTTAATCGGGACCAGGATGGGCAAAAACATTCAGTACTTC; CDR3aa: CASSLIGTRMGKNIQYF
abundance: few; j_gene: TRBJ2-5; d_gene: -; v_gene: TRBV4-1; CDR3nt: TGCGCCAGCAGCCGCACGGGACTCCCCTCGGAGACCCAGTACTTC; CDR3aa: CASSRTGLPSETQYF
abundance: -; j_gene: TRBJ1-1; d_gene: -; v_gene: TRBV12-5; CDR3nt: TGTGCTAGTCGGACGGACATCGCTGAAGCTTTCTTT; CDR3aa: CASRTDIAEAFF
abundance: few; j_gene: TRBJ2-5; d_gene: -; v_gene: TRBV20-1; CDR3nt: TGCAGTGCTAGAGATTCAACTGTCCAAGAGACCCAGTACTTC; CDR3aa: CSARDSTVQETQYF
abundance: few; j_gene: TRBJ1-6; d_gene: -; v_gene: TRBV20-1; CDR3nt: TGCAGTGCTAGACTGGGTCCCTCCTATAATTCACCCCTCCACTTT; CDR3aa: CSARLGPSYNSPLHF
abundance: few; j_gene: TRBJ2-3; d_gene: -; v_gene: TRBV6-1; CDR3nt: TGTGCCGCCTCCGAACGTGCGATCGGCACAGATACGCAGTATTTT; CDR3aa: CAASERAIGTDTQYF
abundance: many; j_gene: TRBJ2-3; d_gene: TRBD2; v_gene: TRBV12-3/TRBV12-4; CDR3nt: TGTGCCAGCAGGGCGAGCGGGGGTCCAGATACGCAGTATTTT; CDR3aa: CASRASGGPDTQYF
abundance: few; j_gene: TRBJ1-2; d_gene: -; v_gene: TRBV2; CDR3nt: TGTGCCAGCACCGGGTGGAGAGGCTACACCTTC; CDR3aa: CASTGWRGYTF
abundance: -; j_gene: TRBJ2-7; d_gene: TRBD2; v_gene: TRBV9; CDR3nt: TGTGCCAGCAGCGTAGGGGGGACTAGCGGCTACGAGCAGTACTTC; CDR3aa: CASSVGGTSGYEQYF
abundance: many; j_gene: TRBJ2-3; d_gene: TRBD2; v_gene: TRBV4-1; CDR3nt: TGCGCCAGCAGCCGGACCCCTAGCGGGGGGAGCACAGATACGCAGTATTTT; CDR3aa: CASSRTPSGGSTDTQYF
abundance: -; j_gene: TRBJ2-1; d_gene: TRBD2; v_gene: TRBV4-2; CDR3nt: TGTGCCAGCAGCCAACATCCCCCCCGGACTAGCGGCCCAGCGAATGAGCAGTTCTTC; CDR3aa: CASSQHPPRTSGPANEQFF
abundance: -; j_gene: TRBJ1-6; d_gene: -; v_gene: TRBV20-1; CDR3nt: TGCAGTGCTGGCGGACAAAATTCACCCCTCCACTTT; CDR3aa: CSAGGQNSPLHF
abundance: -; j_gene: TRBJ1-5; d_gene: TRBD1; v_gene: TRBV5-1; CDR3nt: TGCGCCAGCAGCCGAACAGGGGACAGCAATCAGCCCCAGCATTTT; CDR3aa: CASSRTGDSNQPQHF
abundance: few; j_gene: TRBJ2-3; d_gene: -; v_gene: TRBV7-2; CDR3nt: TGTGCCAGCAACCTTGGACCAACCCGCACAGATACGCAGTATTTT; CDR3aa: CASNLGPTRTDTQYF
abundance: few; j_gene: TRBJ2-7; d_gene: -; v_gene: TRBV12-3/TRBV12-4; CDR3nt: TGTGCCAGCAGTTTGAAGTGGGCCTTTAGGGACTACGAGCAGTACTTC; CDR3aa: CASSLKWAFRDYEQYF
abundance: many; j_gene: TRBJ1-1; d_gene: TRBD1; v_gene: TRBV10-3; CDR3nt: TGTGCCATCAGTGAGCAGGGGGCGACTGAAGCTTTCTTT; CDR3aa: CAISEQGATEAFF
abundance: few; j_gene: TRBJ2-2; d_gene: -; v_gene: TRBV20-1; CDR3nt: TGCAGTGCTAGACCTGGACCCGGGGAGCTGTTTTTT; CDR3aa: CSARPGPGELFF
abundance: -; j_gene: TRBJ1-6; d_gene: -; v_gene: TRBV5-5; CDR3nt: TGTGCCAGCAGCTTGGGGCCTTCGAGCTCCTATAATTCACCCCTCCACTTT; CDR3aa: CASSLGPSSSYNSPLHF
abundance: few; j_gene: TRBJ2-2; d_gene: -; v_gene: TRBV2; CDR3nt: TGTGCCAGCAGTTTGTACGGGGAGCTGTTTTTT; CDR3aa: CASSLYGELFF
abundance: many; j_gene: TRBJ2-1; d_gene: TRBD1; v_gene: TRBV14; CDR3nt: TGTGCCAGCAGCCAAGATAGGGACAGGGGATGGGGCAATGAGCAGTTCTTC; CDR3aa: CASSQDRDRGWGNEQFF
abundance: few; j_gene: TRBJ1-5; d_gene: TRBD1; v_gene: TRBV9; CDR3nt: TGTGCCAGCAGCCCCGGACAGGAACGCAATCAGCCCCAGCATTTT; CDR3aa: CASSPGQERNQPQHF
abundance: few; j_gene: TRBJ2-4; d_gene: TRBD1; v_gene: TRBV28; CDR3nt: TGTGCCAGCGCAAGACAGGGGGCGCAGGGAAACATTCAGTACTTC; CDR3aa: CASARQGAQGNIQYF
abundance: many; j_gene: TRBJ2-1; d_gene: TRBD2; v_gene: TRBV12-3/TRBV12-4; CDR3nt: TGTGCCAGCAGAGGACTAGCGGGGTCCTCCTACAATGAGCAGTTCTTC; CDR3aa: CASRGLAGSSYNEQFF
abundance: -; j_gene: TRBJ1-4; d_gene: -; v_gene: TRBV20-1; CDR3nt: TGCAGTGCGGACTCAGGGTCCGAAAAACTGTTTTTT; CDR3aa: CSADSGSEKLFF
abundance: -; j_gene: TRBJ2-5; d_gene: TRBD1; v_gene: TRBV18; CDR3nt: TGTGCCAGCTCACCCCGACAGGGGGTCGGGGAGACCCAGTACTTC; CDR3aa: CASSPRQGVGETQYF
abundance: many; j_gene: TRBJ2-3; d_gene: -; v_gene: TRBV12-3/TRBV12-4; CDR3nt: TGTGCCAGCAGCCCTATCGGGACTGGGCCGGGAGATACGCAGTATTTT; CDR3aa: CASSPIGTGPGDTQYF
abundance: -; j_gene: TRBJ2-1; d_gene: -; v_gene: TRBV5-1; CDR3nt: TGCGCCAGCAGCTTGGAAGGGGGGACACCACCCTACAATGAGCAGTTCTTC; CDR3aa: CASSLEGGTPPYNEQFF
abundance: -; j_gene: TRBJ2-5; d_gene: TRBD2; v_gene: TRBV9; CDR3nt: TGTGCCAGCAGCGTCACTATAACAGGGGGCGGTGGACTAGCGGGATTGGAGACCCAGTACTTC; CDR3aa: CASSVTITGGGGLAGLETQYF